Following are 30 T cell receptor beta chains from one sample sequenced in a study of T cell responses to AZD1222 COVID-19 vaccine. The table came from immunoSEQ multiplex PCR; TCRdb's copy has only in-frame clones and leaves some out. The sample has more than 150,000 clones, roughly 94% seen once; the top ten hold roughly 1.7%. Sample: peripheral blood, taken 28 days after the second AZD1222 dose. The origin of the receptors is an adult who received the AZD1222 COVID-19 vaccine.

DNA for the CDR3: TGTGCCAGCAGCTTAAAGTTTCATCGGGGCGGGGAGCTGTTTTTT. Translation gives CASSLKFHRGGELFF. The chain carries TRBV7-2 and TRBJ2-2, with a tentative D call TRBD2 (5 bases). V was trimmed by 2 bases and J by 7 bases, leaving 14 bases between them. This CDR3 is 15 amino acids long. Germline-derived CDR1 and CDR2 are SGHTA and FQGNSA.

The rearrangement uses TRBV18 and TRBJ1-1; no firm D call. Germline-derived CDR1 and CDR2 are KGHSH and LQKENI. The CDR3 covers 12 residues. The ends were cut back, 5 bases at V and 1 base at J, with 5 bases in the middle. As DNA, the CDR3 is TGTGCCAGCTCAACTTGGAACACTGAAGCTTTCTTT. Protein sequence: CASSTWNTEAFF.

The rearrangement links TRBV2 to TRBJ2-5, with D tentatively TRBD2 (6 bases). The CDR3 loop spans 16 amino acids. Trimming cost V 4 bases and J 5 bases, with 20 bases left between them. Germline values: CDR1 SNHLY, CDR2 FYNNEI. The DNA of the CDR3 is TGTGCCAGCAGTGTTCGGTTACAGACGGGGGAGGAGACCCAGTACTTC. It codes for CASSVRLQTGEETQYF.

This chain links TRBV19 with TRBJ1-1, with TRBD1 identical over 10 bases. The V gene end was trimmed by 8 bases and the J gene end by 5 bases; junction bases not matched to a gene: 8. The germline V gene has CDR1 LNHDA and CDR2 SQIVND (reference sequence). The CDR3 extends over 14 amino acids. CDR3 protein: CASQPRQGATEAFF. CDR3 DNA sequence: TGTGCCAGTCAACCTCGACAGGGGGCGACTGAAGCTTTCTTT. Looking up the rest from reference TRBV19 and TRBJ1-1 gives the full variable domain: DGGITQSPKYLFRKEGQNVTLSCEQNLNHDAMYWYRQDPGQGLRLIYYSQIVNDFQKGDIAEGYSVSREKKESFPLTVTSAQKNPTAFYLCASQPRQGATEAFFGQGTRLTVV.

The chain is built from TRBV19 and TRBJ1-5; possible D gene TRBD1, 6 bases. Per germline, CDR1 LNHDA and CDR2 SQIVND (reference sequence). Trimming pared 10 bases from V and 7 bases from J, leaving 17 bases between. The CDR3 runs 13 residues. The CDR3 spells CATTPGARQPQHF. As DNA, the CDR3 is TGTGCCACCACTCCAGGGGCCAGACAGCCCCAGCATTTT.

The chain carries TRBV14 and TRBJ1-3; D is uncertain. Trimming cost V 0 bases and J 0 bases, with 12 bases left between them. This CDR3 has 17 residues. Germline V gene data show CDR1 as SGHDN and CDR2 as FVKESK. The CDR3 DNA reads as TGTGCCAGCAGCCAAGAGGTTGACGACCACTCTGGAAACACCATATATTTT. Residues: CASSQEVDDHSGNTIYF.

CDR3 nucleotide sequence: TGTGCCAGCTCACCACCGAGCGCTAGTCACAATGAGCAGTTCTTC. This sequence encodes CASSPPSASHNEQFF. The rearrangement links TRBV18 to TRBJ2-1, with D unclear. The CDR3 spans 15 residues. V was trimmed by 0 bases and J by 5 bases, leaving 11 bases between them. Germline CDR1 is KGHSH and CDR2 is LQKENI.

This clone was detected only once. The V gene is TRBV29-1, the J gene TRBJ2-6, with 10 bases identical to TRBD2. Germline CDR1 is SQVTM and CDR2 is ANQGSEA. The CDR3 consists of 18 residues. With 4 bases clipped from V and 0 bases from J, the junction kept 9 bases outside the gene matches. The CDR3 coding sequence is TGCAGCGTTGTGGAGCGGGGGGGAGTACGCTCTGGGGCCAACGTCCTGACTTTC. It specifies CSVVERGGVRSGANVLTF.

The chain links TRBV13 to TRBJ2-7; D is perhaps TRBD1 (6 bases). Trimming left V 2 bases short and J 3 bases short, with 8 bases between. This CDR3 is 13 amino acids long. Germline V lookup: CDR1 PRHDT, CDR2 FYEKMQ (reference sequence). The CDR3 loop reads CASSLQGIYEQYF. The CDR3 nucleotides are TGTGCCAGCAGCTTACAGGGGATCTACGAGCAGTACTTC.

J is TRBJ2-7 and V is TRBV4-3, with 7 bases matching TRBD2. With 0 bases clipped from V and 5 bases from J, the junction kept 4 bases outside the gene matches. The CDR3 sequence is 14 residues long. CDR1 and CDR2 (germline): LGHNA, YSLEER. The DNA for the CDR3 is TGCGCCAGCAGCCAAGAACTGCGGGGGAACGAGCAGTACTTC. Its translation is CASSQELRGNEQYF.

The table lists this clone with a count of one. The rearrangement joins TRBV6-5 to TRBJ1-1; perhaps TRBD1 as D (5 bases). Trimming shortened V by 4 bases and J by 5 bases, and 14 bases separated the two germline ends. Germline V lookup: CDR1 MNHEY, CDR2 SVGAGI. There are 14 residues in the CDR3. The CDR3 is CASSSGGGGTEAFF. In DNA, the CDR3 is TGTGCCAGCAGTTCCGGCGGGGGGGGGACTGAAGCTTTCTTT.

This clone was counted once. CDR3 DNA: TGTGCCAGCAGTTTTACAGGGAACACTGAAGCTTTCTTT. Protein product: CASSFTGNTEAFF. J is TRBJ1-1 and V is TRBV9, with TRBD1 as a possible D gene (5 bases). This CDR3 contains 13 residues. The ends were cut back, 5 bases at V and 1 base at J, with 9 bases in the middle. Germline CDR1 is SGDLS and CDR2 is YYNGEE. Full variable domain (remainder filled in from reference TRBV9 and TRBJ1-1): DSGVTQTPKHLITATGQRVTLRCSPRSGDLSVYWYQQSLDQGLQFLIQYYNGEERAKGNILERFSAQQFPDLHSELNLSSLELGDSALYFCASSFTGNTEAFFGQGTRLTVV.

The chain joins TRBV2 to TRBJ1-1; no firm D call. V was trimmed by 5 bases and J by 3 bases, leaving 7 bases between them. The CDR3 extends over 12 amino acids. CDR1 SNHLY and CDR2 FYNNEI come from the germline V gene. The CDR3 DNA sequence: TGTGCCAGCAGTTGGGAACACACTGAAGCTTTCTTT. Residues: CASSWEHTEAFF.

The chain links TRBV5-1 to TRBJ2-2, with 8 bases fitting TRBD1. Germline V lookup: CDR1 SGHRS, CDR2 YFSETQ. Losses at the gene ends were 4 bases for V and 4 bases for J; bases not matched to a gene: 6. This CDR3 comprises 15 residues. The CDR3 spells CASSPGQGGTGELFF. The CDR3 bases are TGCGCCAGCAGCCCAGGACAGGGAGGCACCGGGGAGCTGTTTTTT.

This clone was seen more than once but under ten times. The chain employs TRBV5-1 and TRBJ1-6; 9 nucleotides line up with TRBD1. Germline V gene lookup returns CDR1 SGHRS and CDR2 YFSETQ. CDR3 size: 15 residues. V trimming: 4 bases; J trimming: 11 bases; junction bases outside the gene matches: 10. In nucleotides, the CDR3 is TGCGCCAGCAGCCGCGGGGACAGGGATTCAGCACCCCTCCACTTT. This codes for CASSRGDRDSAPLHF.

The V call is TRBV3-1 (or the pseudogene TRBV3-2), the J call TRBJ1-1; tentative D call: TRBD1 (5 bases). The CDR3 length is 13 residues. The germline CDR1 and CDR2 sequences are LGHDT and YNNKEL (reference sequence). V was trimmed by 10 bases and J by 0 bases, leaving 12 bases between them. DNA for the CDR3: TGTGCCACTTCACAGGTCATGAACACTGAAGCTTTCTTT. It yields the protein CATSQVMNTEAFF.

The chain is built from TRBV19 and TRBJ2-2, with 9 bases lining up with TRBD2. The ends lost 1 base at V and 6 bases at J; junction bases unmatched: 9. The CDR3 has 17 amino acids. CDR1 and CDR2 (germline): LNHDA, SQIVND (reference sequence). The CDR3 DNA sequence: TGTGCCAGTAGTATAGGAACAGCGGGGGGCCCAGCCGGGGAGCTGTTTTTT. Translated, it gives CASSIGTAGGPAGELFF.

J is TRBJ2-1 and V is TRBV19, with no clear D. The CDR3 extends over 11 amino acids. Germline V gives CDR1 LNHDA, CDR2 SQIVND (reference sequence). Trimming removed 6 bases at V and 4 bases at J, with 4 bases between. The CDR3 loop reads CASSLYNEQFF. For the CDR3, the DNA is TGTGCCAGTAGCCTATACAATGAGCAGTTCTTC.

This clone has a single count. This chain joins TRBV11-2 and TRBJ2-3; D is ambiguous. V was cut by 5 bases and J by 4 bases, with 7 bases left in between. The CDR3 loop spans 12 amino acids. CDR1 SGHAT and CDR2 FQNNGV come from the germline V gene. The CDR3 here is CASSPTADTQYF. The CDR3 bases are TGTGCCAGCAGCCCGACGGCAGATACGCAGTATTTT.

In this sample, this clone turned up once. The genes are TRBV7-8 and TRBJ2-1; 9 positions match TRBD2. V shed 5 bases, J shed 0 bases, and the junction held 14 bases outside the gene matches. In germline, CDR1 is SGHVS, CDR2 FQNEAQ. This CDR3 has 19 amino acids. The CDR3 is CASSPWTSAPESSYNEQFF. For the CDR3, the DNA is TGTGCCAGCAGCCCATGGACTAGCGCACCCGAAAGCTCCTACAATGAGCAGTTCTTC.

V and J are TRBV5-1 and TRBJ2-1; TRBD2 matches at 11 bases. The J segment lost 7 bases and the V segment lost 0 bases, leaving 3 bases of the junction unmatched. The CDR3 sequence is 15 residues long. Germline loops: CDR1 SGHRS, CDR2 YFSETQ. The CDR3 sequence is CASSLEPSGRNEQFF. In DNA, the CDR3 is TGCGCCAGCAGCTTGGAGCCTAGCGGGAGGAATGAGCAGTTCTTC.

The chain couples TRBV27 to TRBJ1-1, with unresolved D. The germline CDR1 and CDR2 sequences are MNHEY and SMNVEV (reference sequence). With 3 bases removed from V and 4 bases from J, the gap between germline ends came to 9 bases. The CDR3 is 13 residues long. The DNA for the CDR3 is TGTGCCAGCAGTTTGTATGCCACCACTGAAGCTTTCTTT. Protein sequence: CASSLYATTEAFF.

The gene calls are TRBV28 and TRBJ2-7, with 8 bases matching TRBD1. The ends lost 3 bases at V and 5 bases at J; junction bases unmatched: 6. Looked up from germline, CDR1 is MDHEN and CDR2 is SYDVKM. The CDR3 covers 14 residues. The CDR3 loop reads CASSLRTGTNEQYF. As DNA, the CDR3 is TGTGCCAGCAGTTTGAGGACAGGGACCAACGAGCAGTACTTC.

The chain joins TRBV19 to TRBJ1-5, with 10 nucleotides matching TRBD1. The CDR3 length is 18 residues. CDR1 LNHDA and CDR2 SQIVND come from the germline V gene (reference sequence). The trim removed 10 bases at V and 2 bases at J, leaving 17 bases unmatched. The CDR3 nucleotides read TGTGCCACCCTCTCTGGACAGGGGGAGTTTTTCGGCAATCAGCCCCAGCATTTT. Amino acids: CATLSGQGEFFGNQPQHF.

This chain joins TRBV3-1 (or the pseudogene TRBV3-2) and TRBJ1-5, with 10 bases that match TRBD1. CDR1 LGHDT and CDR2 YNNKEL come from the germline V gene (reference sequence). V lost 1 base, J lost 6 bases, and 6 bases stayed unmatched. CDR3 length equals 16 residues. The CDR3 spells CASSQGGTGEAQPQHF. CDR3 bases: TGTGCCAGCAGCCAAGGGGGGACAGGGGAGGCTCAGCCCCAGCATTTT.

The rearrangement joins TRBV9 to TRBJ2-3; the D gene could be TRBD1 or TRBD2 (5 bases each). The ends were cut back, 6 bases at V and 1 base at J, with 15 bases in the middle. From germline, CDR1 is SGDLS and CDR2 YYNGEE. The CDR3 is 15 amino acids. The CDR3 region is CASNLGVGGTDTQYF. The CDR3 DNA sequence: TGTGCCAGCAACTTGGGGGTTGGAGGCACAGATACGCAGTATTTT.

The CDR3 protein is CASSQGYPGATYGYTF. CDR3 in DNA: TGCGCCAGCAGCCAAGGTTATCCAGGAGCCACCTATGGCTACACCTTC. The chain is built from TRBV4-3 and TRBJ1-2; D gene uncertain. The CDR3 loop spans 16 amino acids. CDR1 LGHNA and CDR2 YSLEER come from the germline V gene. V lost 1 base and J lost 4, with 16 bases in between.

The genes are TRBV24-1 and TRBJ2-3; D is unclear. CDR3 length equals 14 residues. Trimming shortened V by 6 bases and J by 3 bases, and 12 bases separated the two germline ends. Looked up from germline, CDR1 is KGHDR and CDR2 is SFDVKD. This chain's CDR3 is CATSRKVGTDTQYF. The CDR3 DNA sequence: TGTGCCACCAGTAGGAAGGTAGGGACAGATACGCAGTATTTT.

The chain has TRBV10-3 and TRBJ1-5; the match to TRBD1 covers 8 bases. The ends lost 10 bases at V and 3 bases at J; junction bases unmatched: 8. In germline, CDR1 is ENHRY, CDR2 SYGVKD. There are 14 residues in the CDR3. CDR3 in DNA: TGTGCCACGGGTACGACAGGGGACAATCAGCCCCAGCATTTT. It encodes CATGTTGDNQPQHF.

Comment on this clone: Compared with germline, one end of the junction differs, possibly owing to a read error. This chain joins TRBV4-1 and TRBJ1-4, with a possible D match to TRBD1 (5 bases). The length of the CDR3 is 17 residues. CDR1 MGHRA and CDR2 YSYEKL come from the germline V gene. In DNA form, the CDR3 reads TGCGCCAGCAACCAAGCTCTTTCGGGACGGATTAATGAAAAACTGTTTTTT. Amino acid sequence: CASNQALSGRINEKLFF.